A single sample is the source of the 29 T cell receptor beta chains below, sequenced in a study of immune cell composition in non-small cell lung cancer. Normal lung sampling was at least 3 cm from the tumour, as distant as possible. Generated by immunoSEQ multiplex PCR, the TCRdb table keeps only in-frame clones and is missing some. There are about 3,400 clones in the sample; 84% occur only once, and 12% lies in the top ten. The sequenced sample was non-adjacent lung tissue. Source of these receptors: a human donor with non-small cell lung cancer.

V is TRBV7-3 and J is TRBJ2-2; D perhaps matches TRBD1 (7 bases). The CDR3 runs 15 residues. Germline values: CDR1 SGHTA, CDR2 FQGTGA. Trimming removed 2 bases at V and 6 bases at J, with 13 bases between. CDR3 region: CASSLWAGGSGELFF. The CDR3 bases are TGTGCCAGCAGCTTATGGGCAGGGGGGTCCGGGGAGCTGTTTTTT.

The V and J genes are TRBV2 and TRBJ2-5; 13 bases are shared with TRBD2. The V gene's germline CDR1 is SNHLY and CDR2 FYNNEI. Unmatched junction bases numbered 11, after V lost 11 bases and J lost 5 bases. The CDR3 is 15 residues long. For the CDR3, the DNA is TGTGCCGACGGACTAGCGGGAGTACGGTCTGAGACCCAGTACTTC. It encodes CADGLAGVRSETQYF.

The chain uses TRBV27 and TRBJ2-1; TRBD2 agrees at 8 bases. The V and J ends lost 6 bases and 13 bases, in that order; junction bases with no gene match: 8. Germline lookup yields CDR1 MNHEY and CDR2 SMNVEV (reference sequence). This CDR3 has 12 amino acids. CDR3 nucleotides: TGTGCCAGCAGGACGGGGGGGAGAGGACAGTTCTTC. Its translation: CASRTGGRGQFF.

The chain combines TRBV5-4 with TRBJ2-5; possibly TRBD1 for D (5 bases). This CDR3 is built from 14 residues. The ends were cut back, 4 bases at V and 0 bases at J, with 10 bases in the middle. Germline-derived CDR1 and CDR2 are SGHNT and YYREEE (reference sequence). The CDR3: CASSRDRNQETQYF. The DNA of the CDR3 is TGTGCCAGCAGCCGCGACAGAAACCAAGAGACCCAGTACTTC. Filled out from reference TRBV5-4 and TRBJ2-5, the complete variable domain reads ETGVTQSPTHLIKTRGQQVTLRCSSQSGHNTVSWYQQALGQGPQFIFQYYREEENGRGNFPPRFSGLQFPNYSSELNVNALELDDSALYLCASSRDRNQETQYFGPGTRLLVL.

This rearrangement joins TRBV5-6 to TRBJ2-7; D unresolved. In germline, CDR1 is SGHDT, CDR2 YYEEEE. CDR3 size: 14 residues. V lost 5 bases and J 0 bases, leaving 12 bases between the germline ends. CDR3 bases: TGTGCCAGCAGTCACCAATCTACCTCCTACGAGCAGTACTTC. Amino acids: CASSHQSTSYEQYF.

The chain joins TRBV4-1 to TRBJ2-1; no firm D call. Germline V gene data show CDR1 as MGHRA and CDR2 as YSYEKL. With 1 base removed from V and 10 bases from J, the gap between germline ends came to 20 bases. This CDR3 contains 16 residues. The CDR3 region has the DNA TGCGCCAGCAGCCAAGGATCACTACCCGATGGGTTAGAGCAGTTCTTC. Its translation is CASSQGSLPDGLEQFF.

This chain uses TRBV6-5 with TRBJ2-3, with TRBD2 as a possible D gene (5 bases). V was cut by 7 bases and J by 3 bases, with 11 bases left in between. This CDR3 has 13 residues. Germline values: CDR1 MNHEY, CDR2 SVGAGI. CDR3 nucleotide sequence: TGTGCCAGCAAGGACCCGGGGACAGATACGCAGTATTTT. It codes for CASKDPGTDTQYF.

This clone has a handful of counts. The chain has TRBV5-1 and TRBJ2-3, with D maybe TRBD2 (6 bases). The CDR3 covers 15 residues. Trimming removed 3 bases at V and 2 bases at J, with 13 bases between. CDR1 and CDR2 from the germline V gene are SGHRS and YFSETQ. The CDR3 spells CASSSIAASTDTQYF. CDR3 coding DNA: TGCGCCAGCAGCTCTATAGCGGCCTCCACAGATACGCAGTATTTT.

The chain couples TRBV28 to TRBJ2-2; 9 bases map to TRBD2. Germline CDR1 reads MDHEN; CDR2 reads SYDVKM. The CDR3 totals 15 residues. J lost 2 bases, V lost 5 bases, and 3 bases had no gene match. DNA of the CDR3: TGTGCCAGCAGTCCTAGCGGGATTAACACCGGGGAGCTGTTTTTT. Translation: CASSPSGINTGELFF.

V usage is TRBV29-1 and J usage is TRBJ1-2; 8 nucleotides match TRBD1. V trimming: 3 bases; J trimming: 7 bases; junction bases outside the gene matches: 7. The CDR3 extends over 13 amino acids. Germline V gene sequence: CDR1 SQVTM, CDR2 ANQGSEA. CDR3 sequence reads: CSVDRGRAGGYTF. For the CDR3, the DNA is TGCAGCGTTGACAGGGGGCGCGCTGGTGGCTACACCTTC. The full variable domain, in which reference TRBV29-1 and TRBJ1-2 provide the parts outside the CDR3, is SAVISQKPSRDICQRGTSLTIQCQVDSQVTMMFWYRQQPGQSLTLIATANQGSEATYESGFVIDKFPISRPNLTFSTLTVSNMSPEDSSIYLCSVDRGRAGGYTFGSGTRLTVV.

The chain recombines TRBV27 with TRBJ2-1; TRBD2 matches at 9 bases. Germline CDR1 MNHEY, CDR2 SMNVEV (reference sequence). CDR3 length: 18 amino acids. V dropped 6 bases and J dropped 0; count of bases not matched to a gene: 12. CDR3 protein: CASRPGTSWSGSYNEQFF. In DNA form, the CDR3 reads TGTGCCAGCAGACCCGGGACTAGCTGGAGCGGCTCCTACAATGAGCAGTTCTTC.

The chain links TRBV28 to TRBJ1-2; 7 bases agree with TRBD1. This CDR3 has 13 amino acids. The V and J ends lost 4 bases and 8 bases, in that order; junction bases with no gene match: 7. Germline CDR1 is MDHEN and CDR2 is SYDVKM. The CDR3 spells CASSSGQRQGYTF. CDR3 DNA: TGTGCCAGCAGTTCGGGACAGAGGCAGGGCTACACCTTC.

The rearrangement uses TRBV5-1 and TRBJ1-1; D is ambiguous. Germline V gene sequence: CDR1 SGHRS, CDR2 YFSETQ. The length of the CDR3 is 14 residues. Trimming removed 0 bases from V and 4 bases from J, with 10 bases in between. This chain's CDR3 is CASSLDGDGTEAFF. The CDR3 DNA reads as TGCGCCAGCAGCTTGGACGGGGATGGCACTGAAGCTTTCTTT.

The gene calls are TRBV7-9 and TRBJ2-4; 9 bases are a match to TRBD1. CDR3 length: 16 residues. V shed 5 bases and J 5 bases; nucleotides not matched to a gene: 10. CDR1 is SEHNR, CDR2 FQNEAQ, per germline (reference sequence). The CDR3 loop is CASSPPDRGAENIQYF. CDR3 coding DNA: TGTGCCAGCAGCCCACCGGACAGGGGTGCAGAAAACATTCAGTACTTC.

The rearrangement uses TRBV7-2 and TRBJ2-1; 11 bases are shared with TRBD2. Germline trimming cut 1 base from V and 5 bases from J; bases unmatched to any gene: 4. Germline V lookup: CDR1 SGHTA, CDR2 FQGNSA. The CDR3 extends over 16 amino acids. The CDR3 protein is CASSLELAGVDNEQFF. CDR3 nucleotide sequence: TGTGCCAGCAGCTTAGAACTAGCGGGAGTGGACAATGAGCAGTTCTTC.

This chain joins TRBV9 and TRBJ2-3, with 11 bases matching TRBD1. The junction had 6 bases not matched to a gene; V was cut back by 4 bases and J by 2 bases. CDR1 and CDR2 from the germline V gene are SGDLS and YYNGEE. The CDR3 totals 16 residues. CDR3 sequence: CASSHGQGALTDTQYF. The CDR3 DNA follows: TGTGCCAGCAGCCATGGACAGGGGGCTCTCACAGATACGCAGTATTTT.

The genes are TRBV10-3 and TRBJ2-7; D remains ambiguous. V shed 6 bases and J shed 5 bases, with 11 bases lying between them. This CDR3 comprises 12 residues. In germline, CDR1 is ENHRY, CDR2 SYGVKD. The CDR3 nucleotides read TGTGCCATCAGGTCCGAGTCCCACGAGCAGTACTTC. This gives the protein CAIRSESHEQYF.

The chain employs TRBV19 and TRBJ1-3; the match to TRBD1 covers 7 bases. Trimming removed 6 bases from V and 2 bases from J; junction bases left unmatched: 13. This CDR3 spans 17 amino acids. Germline V gives CDR1 LNHDA, CDR2 SQIVND (reference sequence). As DNA, the CDR3 is TGTGCCAGTAGCCGACGGGACAGCTTACTTACTGGAAACACCATATATTTT. Translation: CASSRRDSLLTGNTIYF.

This clone appeared a single time. The chain joins TRBV19 to TRBJ1-2; D remains ambiguous. Between the trimmed V and J ends, which lost 4 bases and 8 bases, there was a span of 17 bases. Germline V lookup: CDR1 LNHDA, CDR2 SQIVND (reference sequence). The CDR3 totals 14 residues. CDR3 coding DNA: TGTGCCAGTAGTAGGGCCAGACGGGGTTCCGGCTACACCTTC. Its protein is CASSRARRGSGYTF.

CDR3 nucleotides: TGTGCCAGCAGCCCGTGGGCCTCGGAAGCTTTCTTT. Protein sequence: CASSPWASEAFF. J is TRBJ1-1 and V is TRBV5-8; D uncertain. Trimming removed 4 bases at V and 8 bases at J, with 12 bases between. This CDR3 is 12 amino acids long. The V gene's germline CDR1 is SGHTS and CDR2 YDEGEE.

This chain uses TRBV19 with TRBJ1-1; D is possibly TRBD1 (6 bases). V shed 7 bases and J shed 7 bases, with 13 bases lying between them. Looked up from germline, CDR1 is LNHDA and CDR2 is SQIVND (reference sequence). The CDR3 contains 12 residues. The CDR3 DNA reads as TGTGCCAGTATGTGGGGGCTGGATGAAGCTTTCTTT. Encoded protein: CASMWGLDEAFF.

This clone occurred once. The genes are TRBV11-3 and TRBJ2-1; 10 nucleotides match TRBD2. Germline V gene data show CDR1 as SGHNT and CDR2 as YENEEA. The CDR3 is 14 amino acids. The V segment lost 0 bases and the J segment 10 bases; nucleotides outside the gene matches: 3. The CDR3 DNA is TGTGCCAGCAGCTTAGATCTAGCGGGAGCGGAGCAGTTCTTC. Residues: CASSLDLAGAEQFF.

This clone appeared a few times. J is TRBJ2-5 and V is TRBV13, with TRBD1 identical over 10 bases. V lost 9 bases and J lost 6; bases outside the gene matches: 13. The CDR3 covers 15 residues. Germline-derived CDR1 and CDR2 are PRHDT and FYEKMQ (reference sequence). For the CDR3, the DNA is TGTGCCAGTTCCGATTCGAGACAGGGGGCTAAGACCCAGTACTTC. Protein sequence: CASSDSRQGAKTQYF.

This clone appeared once. The gene calls are TRBV19 and TRBJ2-5; 10 bases fit TRBD2. The V gene's germline CDR1 is LNHDA and CDR2 SQIVND (reference sequence). CDR3 size: 15 residues. Trimming cost V 4 bases and J 2 bases; bases outside gene matches: 4. The CDR3 region has the DNA TGTGCCAGTAGTAGGGGACTAGCGATTCAAGAGACCCAGTACTTC. Residues: CASSRGLAIQETQYF. Supplemented by reference TRBV19 and TRBJ2-5, the full variable domain reads DGGITQSPKYLFRKEGQNVTLSCEQNLNHDAMYWYRQDPGQGLRLIYYSQIVNDFQKGDIAEGYSVSREKKESFPLTVTSAQKNPTAFYLCASSRGLAIQETQYFGPGTRLLVL.

V usage is TRBV6-5 and J usage is TRBJ2-1, with D possibly TRBD1 on 5 matching bases. The CDR3 has 13 amino acids. V lost 5 bases and J lost 7, with 12 bases in between. Germline CDR1 and CDR2: MNHEY and SVGAGI. CDR3 coding DNA: TGTGCCAGCAGTGACAATAGGGGAAATGAGCAGTTCTTC. Its protein is CASSDNRGNEQFF.

This clone is labeled large. The chain joins TRBV19 to TRBJ2-3, with TRBD2 matching over 7 bases. V lost 7 bases, J lost 4 bases, and 14 bases stayed unmatched. The CDR3 sequence is 16 residues long. The V gene's germline CDR1 is LNHDA and CDR2 SQIVND (reference sequence). The CDR3 sequence: CASTTNEREYPDTQYF. The CDR3 bases are TGTGCCAGTACGACCAACGAGCGGGAATACCCAGATACGCAGTATTTT.

Only one count was recorded for this clone. DNA for the CDR3: TGTGCCAGTAGTATGGGGACAGGGGGCAATCAGCCCCAGCATTTT. Translated: CASSMGTGGNQPQHF. The chain combines TRBV19 with TRBJ1-5; 10 positions agree with TRBD1. CDR3 length: 15 amino acids. V lost 3 bases to trimming and J lost 2 bases; unmatched junction nucleotides: 1. Per the germline V gene, CDR1 is LNHDA and CDR2 is SQIVND (reference sequence).

This rearrangement joins TRBV19 to TRBJ1-1; no clear D gene. Germline V lookup: CDR1 LNHDA, CDR2 SQIVND (reference sequence). The V and J ends lost 5 bases and 6 bases respectively, with 13 bases between them. CDR3 length equals 13 residues. The CDR3 sequence is CASSYQLKSEAFF. CDR3 nucleotide sequence: TGTGCCAGTAGTTATCAACTGAAGTCTGAAGCTTTCTTT.

V is TRBV6-6 and J is TRBJ1-4; D unresolved. This CDR3 has 14 residues. Germline CDR1 reads MNHNY; CDR2 reads SVGAGI (reference sequence). V was cut by 11 bases and J by 6 bases, with 19 bases left in between. As DNA, the CDR3 is TGTGCCTGCCTCGCGGCGGCCCCTGATGAAAAACTGTTTTTT. This encodes CACLAAAPDEKLFF.